This T cell receptor (beta chain) was identified during a study of shared clonotypes between healthy human individuals. Both subsets, CD45RA+ naive and CD45RA-negative memory, were split from the CD4+ cells. Sequencing was at deep level. Measured with immunoSEQ multiplex PCR; TCRdb has only the in-frame clones, and not every one. There are over a million clones in the sample; about 75% occur only once, and about 1.4% lies in the top ten. Source material: memory CD4+ T cells sorted from blood. Subset here: CD45RA-negative fraction. The receptor comes from a man aged 18 to 30 in good health.

CDR3 coding DNA: TGTGCCAGCAGCCAAGCCTTTCTCCCTCGGACAGGGTCAGGAAACACCATATATTTT. Amino acid sequence: CASSQAFLPRTGSGNTIYF. The genes are TRBV16 and TRBJ1-3, with 8 bases identical to TRBD1. Germline lookup yields CDR1 KGHSY and CDR2 FQNENV. The CDR3 spans 19 residues. V lost 2 bases, J lost 4 bases, and 16 bases stayed unmatched.